This record covers a single TCR beta chain. What it binds is unknown. Method: immunoSEQ multiplex PCR; TCRdb's copy keeps in-frame clones and lacks some. Of around 70,000 clones in the sample, roughly 91% are singletons; the top ten hold roughly 3%. This CDR3 is 13 amino acids long. CDR1 MNHEY and CDR2 SVGAGI come from the germline V gene. Between the trimmed V and J ends, which lost 5 bases and 5 bases, there was a span of 10 bases. The data stem from a study of lymphopenia after photon versus proton radiotherapy. Study findings and constraints: Oligoclonal CD8+ Temra expansion after nadir drove photon patients' diversity drop. Better survival with proton therapy was suggested as possible, not demonstrated. Under photons, naive T cells and diversity fell while effector/memory populations rose.

The chain links TRBV6-5 to TRBJ1-5; tentative D call: TRBD1 (5 bases). The input for sequencing was peripheral blood, taken from a patient treated with photon-based radiotherapy. The sequence was obtained from a woman aged 65 to 85 with pancreatic cancer. CDR3 in DNA: TGTGCCAGCAGTCCCCGGGACCATCAGCCCCAGCATTTT. This translates into CASSPRDHQPQHF.